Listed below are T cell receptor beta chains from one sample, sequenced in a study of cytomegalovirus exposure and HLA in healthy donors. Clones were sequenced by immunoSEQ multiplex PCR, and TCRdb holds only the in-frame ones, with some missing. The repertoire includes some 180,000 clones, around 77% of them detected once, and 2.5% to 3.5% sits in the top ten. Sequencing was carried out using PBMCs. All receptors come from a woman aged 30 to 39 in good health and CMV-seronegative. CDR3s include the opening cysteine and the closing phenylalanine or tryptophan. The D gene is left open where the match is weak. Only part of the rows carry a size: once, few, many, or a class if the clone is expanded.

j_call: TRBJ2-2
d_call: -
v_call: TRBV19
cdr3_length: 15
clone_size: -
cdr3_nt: TGTGCCAGTAGGAACGGAGGGAGACACACCGGGGAGCTGTTTTTT
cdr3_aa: CASRNGGRHTGELFF

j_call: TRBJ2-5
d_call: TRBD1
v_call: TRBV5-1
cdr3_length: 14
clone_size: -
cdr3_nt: TGCGCCAGCTGTGACAGGGGGGTCCAAGAGACCCAGTACTTC
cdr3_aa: CASCDRGVQETQYF

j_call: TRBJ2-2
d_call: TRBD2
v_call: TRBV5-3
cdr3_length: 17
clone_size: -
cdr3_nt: TGTGGGTGGTCCGGGCTAGCGGGGGTTAAGAACACCGGGGAGCTGTTTTTT
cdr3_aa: CGWSGLAGVKNTGELFF

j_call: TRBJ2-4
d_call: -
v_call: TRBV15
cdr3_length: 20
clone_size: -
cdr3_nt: TGTGCCACCAGCGGAACGGTCTCATTTTTCGGCGGGACGAACCCAAACATTCAGTACTTC
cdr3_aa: CATSGTVSFFGGTNPNIQYF

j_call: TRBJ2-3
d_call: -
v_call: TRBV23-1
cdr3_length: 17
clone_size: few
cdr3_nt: TGCGCCAGCAGTCAATCGCGGGGCTGCTTCCCCACAGATACGCAGTATTTT
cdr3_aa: CASSQSRGCFPTDTQYF

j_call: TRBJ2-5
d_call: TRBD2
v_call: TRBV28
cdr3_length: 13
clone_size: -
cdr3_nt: TGTGCCAGCAAGGCGGGAGACCAAGAGACCCAGTACTTC
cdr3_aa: CASKAGDQETQYF

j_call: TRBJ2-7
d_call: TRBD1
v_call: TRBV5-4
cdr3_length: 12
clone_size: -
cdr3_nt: TGTGCCAGCAGCGGGACAGGGCGCGAGCAGTACTTC
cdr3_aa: CASSGTGREQYF

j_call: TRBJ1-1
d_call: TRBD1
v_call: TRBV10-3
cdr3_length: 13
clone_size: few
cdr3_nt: TGTGCCATCAGGGCGAGGGGGCAACGGAAAGCTTTCTTT
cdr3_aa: CAIRARGQRKAFF

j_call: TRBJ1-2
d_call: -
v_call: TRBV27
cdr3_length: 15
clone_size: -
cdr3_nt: TGTGCCAGCAGTTTACACGACAGGTCGTCAGGTGGCTACACCTTC
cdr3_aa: CASSLHDRSSGGYTF

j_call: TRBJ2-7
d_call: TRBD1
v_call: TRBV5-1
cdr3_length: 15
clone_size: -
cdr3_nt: TGCGCCAGCAGCTTGGTACCGGGACAGGATAGCGAGCAGTACTTC
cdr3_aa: CASSLVPGQDSEQYF

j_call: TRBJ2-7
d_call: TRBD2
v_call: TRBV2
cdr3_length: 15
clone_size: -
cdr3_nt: TGTGCCAGCAGTGCGACTAGCGGGAGCATCCACGAGCAGTACTTC
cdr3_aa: CASSATSGSIHEQYF

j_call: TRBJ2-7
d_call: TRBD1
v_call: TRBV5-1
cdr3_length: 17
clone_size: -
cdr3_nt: TGCGCCAGCAGCCAAGGACAGGGGAAGAGCCTGTCCTACGAGCAGTACTTC
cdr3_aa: CASSQGQGKSLSYEQYF

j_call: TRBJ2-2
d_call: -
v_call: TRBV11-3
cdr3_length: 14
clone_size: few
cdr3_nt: TGTGCCAGCAGCTTATACAGGAGCACCGGGGAGCTGTTTTTT
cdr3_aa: CASSLYRSTGELFF

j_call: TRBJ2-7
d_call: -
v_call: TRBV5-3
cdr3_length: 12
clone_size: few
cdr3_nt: TGTGCCAGCCCGGGACACCAGTACGAGCAGTACTTC
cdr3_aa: CASPGHQYEQYF

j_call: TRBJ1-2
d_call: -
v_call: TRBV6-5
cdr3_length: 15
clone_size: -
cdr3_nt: TGTGCCAGCAGTCACGATGGACAGACCTTCTATGGCTACACCTTC
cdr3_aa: CASSHDGQTFYGYTF

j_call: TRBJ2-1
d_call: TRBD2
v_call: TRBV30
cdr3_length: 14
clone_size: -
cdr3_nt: TGTGCCTGGAGTTTGTACGGGGGGGCGGGTGAGCAGTTCTTC
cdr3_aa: CAWSLYGGAGEQFF

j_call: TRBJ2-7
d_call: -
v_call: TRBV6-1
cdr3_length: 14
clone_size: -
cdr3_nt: TGTGCCAGCAGTGAAGCGCAGGGATGGTACGAGCAGTACTTC
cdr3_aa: CASSEAQGWYEQYF

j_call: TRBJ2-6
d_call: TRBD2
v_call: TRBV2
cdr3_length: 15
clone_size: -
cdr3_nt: TGTGCCAGATTAGCGGGGTTCGCTGGGGCCAACGTCCTGACTTTC
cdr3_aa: CARLAGFAGANVLTF

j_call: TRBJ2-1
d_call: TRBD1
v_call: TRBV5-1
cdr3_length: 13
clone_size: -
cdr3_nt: TGCGCCAGCAGACCCACAGGGGGAAATGAGCAGTTCTTC
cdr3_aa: CASRPTGGNEQFF

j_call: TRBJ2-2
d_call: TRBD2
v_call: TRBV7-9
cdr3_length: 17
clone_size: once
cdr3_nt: TGTGCCAGCAGCTTTAGACTAGCGGAAAAGAACACCGGGGAGCTGTTTTTT
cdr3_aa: CASSFRLAEKNTGELFF

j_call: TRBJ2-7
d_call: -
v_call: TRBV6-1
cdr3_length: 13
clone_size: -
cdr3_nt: TGTGCCAGCTGTCTTACTGTACTCTACGAGCAGTACTTC
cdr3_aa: CASCLTVLYEQYF

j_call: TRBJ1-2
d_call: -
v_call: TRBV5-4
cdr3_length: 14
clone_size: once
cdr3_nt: TGTGCCAGCAGCTTGGACAGGTCTAACTATGGCTACACCTTC
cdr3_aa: CASSLDRSNYGYTF

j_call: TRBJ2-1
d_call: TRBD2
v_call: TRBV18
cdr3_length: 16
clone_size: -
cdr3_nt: TGTGCCAGCTCACCAGCTGGGGGGGGGTCCTACAATGAGCAGTTCTTC
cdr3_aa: CASSPAGGGSYNEQFF

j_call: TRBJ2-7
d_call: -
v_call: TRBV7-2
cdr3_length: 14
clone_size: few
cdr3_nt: TGTGCCAGCAGCTTATACACAGGCCCCTACGAGCAGTACTTC
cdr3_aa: CASSLYTGPYEQYF

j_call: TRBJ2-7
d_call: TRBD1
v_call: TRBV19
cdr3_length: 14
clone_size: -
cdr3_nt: TGTGCCAGTAGTCGACAGGGGATGGGCTACGAGCAGTACTTC
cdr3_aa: CASSRQGMGYEQYF

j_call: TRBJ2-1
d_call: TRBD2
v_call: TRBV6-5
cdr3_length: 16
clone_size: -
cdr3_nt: TGTGCCAGCAGTTACGTTAGCGGGGGGCCCCCCAATGAGCAGTTCTTC
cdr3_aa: CASSYVSGGPPNEQFF

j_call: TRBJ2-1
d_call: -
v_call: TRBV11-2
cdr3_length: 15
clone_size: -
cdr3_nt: TGTGCCAGCAGCCCGAGCGGAAGGGACTACAATGAGCAGTTCTTC
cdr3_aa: CASSPSGRDYNEQFF

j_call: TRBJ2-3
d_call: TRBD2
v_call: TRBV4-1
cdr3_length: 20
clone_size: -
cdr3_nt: TGCGCCAGCAGCCAACAAGGGGGCACTAGCGGGAGGACCTACACAGATACGCAGTATTTT
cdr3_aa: CASSQQGGTSGRTYTDTQYF

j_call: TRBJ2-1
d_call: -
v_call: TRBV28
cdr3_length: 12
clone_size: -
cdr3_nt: TGTGCCAGCAGTTTCTGGCGGAATGAGCAGTTCTTC
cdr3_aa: CASSFWRNEQFF

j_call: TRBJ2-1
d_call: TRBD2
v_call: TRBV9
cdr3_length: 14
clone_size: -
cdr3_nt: TGTGCCAGCAGCGTGGCGGGAGAAAACTATGAGCAGTTCTTC
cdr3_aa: CASSVAGENYEQFF

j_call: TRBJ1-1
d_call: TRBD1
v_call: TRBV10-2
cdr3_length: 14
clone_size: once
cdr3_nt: TGCGCCAGCAGGATCGGACAGGGGGCGCCTGAAGCTTTCTTT
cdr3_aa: CASRIGQGAPEAFF

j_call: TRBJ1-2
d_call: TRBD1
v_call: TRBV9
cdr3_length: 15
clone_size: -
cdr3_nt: TGTGCCAGCAGCGCTGAGACAGGGGTGAACTATGGCTACACCTTC
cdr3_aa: CASSAETGVNYGYTF

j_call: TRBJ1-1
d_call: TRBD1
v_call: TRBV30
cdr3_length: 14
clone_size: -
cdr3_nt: TGTGCCTGGAGTGTTGGACAGGGTAGTACTGAAGCTTTCTTT
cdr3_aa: CAWSVGQGSTEAFF

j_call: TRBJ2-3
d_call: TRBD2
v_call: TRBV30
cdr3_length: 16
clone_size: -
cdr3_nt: TGTGCCTGGCCGAACGGAGTAGGGAGGGCCTTTGATACGCAGTATTTT
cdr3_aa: CAWPNGVGRAFDTQYF

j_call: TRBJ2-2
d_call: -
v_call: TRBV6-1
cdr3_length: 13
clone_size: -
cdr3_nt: TGTGCCAGCATCCCCCGGGTGGAAGGGGAGCTGTTTTTT
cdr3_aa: CASIPRVEGELFF

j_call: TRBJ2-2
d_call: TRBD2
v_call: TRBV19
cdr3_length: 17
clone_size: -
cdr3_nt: TGTGCCAGTACCCAAACTAGCGGGGGTGTAATTGGCGGGGAGCTGTTTTTT
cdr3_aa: CASTQTSGGVIGGELFF

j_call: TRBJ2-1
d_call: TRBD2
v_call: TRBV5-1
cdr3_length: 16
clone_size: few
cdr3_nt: TGCGCCAGCAGCTTCTCCGGGGGGACTAGCGGGGGTGAGCAGTTCTTC
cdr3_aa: CASSFSGGTSGGEQFF

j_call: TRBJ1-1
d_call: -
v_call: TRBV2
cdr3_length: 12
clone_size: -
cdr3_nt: TGTGCCAGCAACGGGGGGGTAGGAGCAGCTTTCTTT
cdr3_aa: CASNGGVGAAFF

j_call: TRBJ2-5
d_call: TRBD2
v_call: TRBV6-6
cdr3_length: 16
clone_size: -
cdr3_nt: TGTGCCAGCAGTCCGCTGGCGGGAGGGCCGTGGGAGACCCAGTACTTC
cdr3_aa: CASSPLAGGPWETQYF

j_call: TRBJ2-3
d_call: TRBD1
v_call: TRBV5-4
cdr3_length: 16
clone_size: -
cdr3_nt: TGTGCCAGCAGCCAACCTCGGGACAGGGGAACAGATACGCAGTATTTT
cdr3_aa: CASSQPRDRGTDTQYF

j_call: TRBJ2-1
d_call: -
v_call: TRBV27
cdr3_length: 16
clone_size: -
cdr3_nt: TGTGCCAGCAGTTTATCCACAGTGGGGCCGGTCCATGAGCAGTTCTTC
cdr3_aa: CASSLSTVGPVHEQFF

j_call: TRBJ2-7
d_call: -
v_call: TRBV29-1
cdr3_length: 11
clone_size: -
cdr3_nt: TGCAGCGTCGAGGAGGACTACGAGCAGTACTTC
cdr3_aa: CSVEEDYEQYF

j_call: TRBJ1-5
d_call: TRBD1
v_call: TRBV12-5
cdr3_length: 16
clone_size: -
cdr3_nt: TGTGCTAGTGGTTTGTTCAGACAGGGGGCAAATCAGCCCCAGCATTTT
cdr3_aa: CASGLFRQGANQPQHF

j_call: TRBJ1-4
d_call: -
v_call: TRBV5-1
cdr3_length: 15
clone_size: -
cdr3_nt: TGCGCCAGCAGCAAGAGGGAGTCCGTTAATGAAAAACTGTTTTTT
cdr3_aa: CASSKRESVNEKLFF

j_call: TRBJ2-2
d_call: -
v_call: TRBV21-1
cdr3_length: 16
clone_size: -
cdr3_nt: TGTGCCAGCAGCAAAGGGATCCCCAGGACTCCCGGGGAGCTGTTTTTT
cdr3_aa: CASSKGIPRTPGELFF

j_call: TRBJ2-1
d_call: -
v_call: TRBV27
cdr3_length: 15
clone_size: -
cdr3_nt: TGTGCCAGCAGTTTAACTCCGCGGGTCTACAATGAGCAGTTCTTC
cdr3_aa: CASSLTPRVYNEQFF